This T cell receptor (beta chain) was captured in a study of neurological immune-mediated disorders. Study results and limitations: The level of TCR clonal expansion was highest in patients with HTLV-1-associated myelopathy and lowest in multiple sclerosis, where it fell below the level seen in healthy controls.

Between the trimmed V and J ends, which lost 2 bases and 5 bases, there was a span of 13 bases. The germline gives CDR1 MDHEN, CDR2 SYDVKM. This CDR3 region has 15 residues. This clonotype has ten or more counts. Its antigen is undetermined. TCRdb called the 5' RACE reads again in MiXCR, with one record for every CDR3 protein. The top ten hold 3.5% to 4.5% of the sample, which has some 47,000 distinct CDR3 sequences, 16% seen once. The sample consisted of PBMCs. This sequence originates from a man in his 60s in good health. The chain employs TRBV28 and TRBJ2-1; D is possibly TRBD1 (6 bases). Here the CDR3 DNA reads TGTGCCAGCAGTTTAGGGGGCTCTCCGAACAATGAGCAGTTCTTC. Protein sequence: CASSLGGSPNNEQFF.